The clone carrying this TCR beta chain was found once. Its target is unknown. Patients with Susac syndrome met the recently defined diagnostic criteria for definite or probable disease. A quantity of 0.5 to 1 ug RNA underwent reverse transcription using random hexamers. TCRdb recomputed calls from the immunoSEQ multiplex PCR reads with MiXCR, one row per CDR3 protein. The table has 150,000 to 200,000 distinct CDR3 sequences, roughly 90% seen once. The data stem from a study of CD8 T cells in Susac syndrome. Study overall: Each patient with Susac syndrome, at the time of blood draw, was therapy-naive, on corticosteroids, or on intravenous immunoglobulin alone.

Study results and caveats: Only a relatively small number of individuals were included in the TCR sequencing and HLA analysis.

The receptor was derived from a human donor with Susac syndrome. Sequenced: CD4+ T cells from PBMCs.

CDR3 nucleotide sequence: TGTGCCACCCGGACTAGTTCGTTTTGGGAGACCCAGTACTTC. Protein sequence: CATRTSSFWETQYF. This chain uses TRBV28 with TRBJ2-5; 7 bases align to TRBD2. The V segment lost 10 bases and the J segment 5 bases; nucleotides outside the gene matches: 13. Germline V lookup: CDR1 MDHEN, CDR2 SYDVKM. The CDR3 is 14 amino acids.